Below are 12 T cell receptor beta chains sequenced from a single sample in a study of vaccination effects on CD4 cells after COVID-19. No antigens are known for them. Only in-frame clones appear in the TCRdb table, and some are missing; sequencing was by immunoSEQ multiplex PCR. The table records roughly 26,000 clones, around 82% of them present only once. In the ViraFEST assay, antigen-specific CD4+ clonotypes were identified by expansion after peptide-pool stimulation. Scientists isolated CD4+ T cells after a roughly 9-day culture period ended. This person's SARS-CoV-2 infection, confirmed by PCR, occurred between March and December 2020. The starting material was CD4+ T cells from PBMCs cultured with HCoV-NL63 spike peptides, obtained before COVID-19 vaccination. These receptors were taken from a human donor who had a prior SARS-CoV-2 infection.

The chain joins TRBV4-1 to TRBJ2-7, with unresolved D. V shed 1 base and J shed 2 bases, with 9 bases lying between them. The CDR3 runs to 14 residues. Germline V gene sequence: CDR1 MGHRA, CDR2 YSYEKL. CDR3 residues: CASSQVPNTYEQYF. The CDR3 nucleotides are TGCGCCAGCAGCCAAGTTCCAAACACCTACGAGCAGTACTTC.

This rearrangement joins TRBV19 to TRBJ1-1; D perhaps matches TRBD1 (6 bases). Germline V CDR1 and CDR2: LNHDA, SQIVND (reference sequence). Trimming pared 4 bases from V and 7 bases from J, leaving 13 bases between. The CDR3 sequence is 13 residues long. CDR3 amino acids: CASSRQDRNEAFF. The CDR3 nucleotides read TGTGCCAGTAGTAGACAGGACAGAAATGAAGCTTTCTTT.

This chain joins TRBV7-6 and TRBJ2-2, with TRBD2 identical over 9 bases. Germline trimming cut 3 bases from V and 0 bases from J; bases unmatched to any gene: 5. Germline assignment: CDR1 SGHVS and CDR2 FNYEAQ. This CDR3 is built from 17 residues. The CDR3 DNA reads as TGTGCCAGCAGCTTGGTTCTAGCGGGGCCGAACACCGGGGAGCTGTTTTTT. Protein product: CASSLVLAGPNTGELFF. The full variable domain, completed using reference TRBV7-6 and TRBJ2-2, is GAGVSQSPRYKVTKRGQDVALRCDPISGHVSLYWYRQALGQGPEFLTYFNYEAQQDKSGLPNDRFSAERPEGSISTLTIQRTEQRDSAMYRCASSLVLAGPNTGELFFGEGSRLTVL.

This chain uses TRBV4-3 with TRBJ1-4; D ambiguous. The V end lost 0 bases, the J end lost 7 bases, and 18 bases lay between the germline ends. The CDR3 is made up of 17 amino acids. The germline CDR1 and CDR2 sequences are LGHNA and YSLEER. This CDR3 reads CASSQDSNYPLREKLFF. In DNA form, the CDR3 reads TGCGCCAGCAGCCAAGATTCCAATTACCCTTTACGTGAAAAACTGTTTTTT.

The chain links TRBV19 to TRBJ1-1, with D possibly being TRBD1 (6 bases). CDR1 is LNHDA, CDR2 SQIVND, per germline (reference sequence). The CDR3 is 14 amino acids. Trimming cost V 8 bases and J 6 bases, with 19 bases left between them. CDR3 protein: CASSRGADQSEAFF. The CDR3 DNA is TGTGCCAGTTCCCGGGGGGCAGACCAGTCTGAAGCTTTCTTT.

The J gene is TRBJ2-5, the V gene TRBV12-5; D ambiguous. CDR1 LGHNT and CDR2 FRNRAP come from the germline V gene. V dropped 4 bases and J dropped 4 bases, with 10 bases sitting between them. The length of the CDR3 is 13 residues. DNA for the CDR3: TGTGCTAGTGGTTCCCCGAACGGAGAGACCCAGTACTTC. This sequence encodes CASGSPNGETQYF.

CDR3 DNA sequence: TGTGCCAGCAGCTTGGTGCCCCACCAAGAGACCCAGTACTTC. It specifies CASSLVPHQETQYF. J is TRBJ2-5 and V is TRBV5-5; D is ambiguous. Germline V gene lookup returns CDR1 SGHKS and CDR2 YYEKEE (reference sequence). The CDR3 totals 14 residues. The germline V and J ends were trimmed by 0 bases and 0 bases, with 6 bases remaining between them.

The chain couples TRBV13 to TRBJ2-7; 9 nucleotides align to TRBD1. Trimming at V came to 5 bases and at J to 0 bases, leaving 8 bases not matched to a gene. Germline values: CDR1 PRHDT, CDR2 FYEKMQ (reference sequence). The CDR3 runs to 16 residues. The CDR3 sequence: CASSLIRDRVSYEQYF. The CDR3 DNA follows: TGTGCCAGCAGCCTCATTCGGGACAGGGTCTCCTACGAGCAGTACTTC. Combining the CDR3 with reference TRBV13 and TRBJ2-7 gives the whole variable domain AAGVIQSPRHLIKEKRETATLKCYPIPRHDTVYWYQQGPGQDPQFLISFYEKMQSDKGSIPDRFSAQQFSDYHSELNMSSLELGDSALYFCASSLIRDRVSYEQYFGPGTRLTVT.

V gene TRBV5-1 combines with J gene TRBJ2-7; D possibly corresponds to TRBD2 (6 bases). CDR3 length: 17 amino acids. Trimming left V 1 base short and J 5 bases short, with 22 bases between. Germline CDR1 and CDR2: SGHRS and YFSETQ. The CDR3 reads CASSLTSPGTASHEQYF. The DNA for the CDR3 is TGCGCCAGCAGCTTGACTTCCCCCGGGACTGCGTCCCACGAGCAGTACTTC.

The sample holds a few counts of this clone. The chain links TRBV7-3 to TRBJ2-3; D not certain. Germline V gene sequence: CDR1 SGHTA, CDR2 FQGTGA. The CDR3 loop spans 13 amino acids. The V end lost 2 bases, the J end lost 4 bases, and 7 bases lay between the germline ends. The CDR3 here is CASSLLVSDTQYF. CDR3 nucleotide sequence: TGTGCCAGCAGCTTATTAGTCTCAGATACGCAGTATTTT.

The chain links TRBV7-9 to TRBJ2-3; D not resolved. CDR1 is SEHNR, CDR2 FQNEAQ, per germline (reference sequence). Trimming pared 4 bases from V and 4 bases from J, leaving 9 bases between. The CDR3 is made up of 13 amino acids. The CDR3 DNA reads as TGTGCCAGCAGCTCCAGAGGTCCAGATACGCAGTATTTT. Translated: CASSSRGPDTQYF.

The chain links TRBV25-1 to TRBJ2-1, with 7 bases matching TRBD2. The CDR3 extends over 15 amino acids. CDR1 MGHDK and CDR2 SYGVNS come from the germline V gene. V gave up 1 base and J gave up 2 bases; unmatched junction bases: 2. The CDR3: CASSESSGTYNEQFF. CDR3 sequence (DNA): TGTGCCAGCAGTGAATCCAGCGGGACCTACAATGAGCAGTTCTTC.